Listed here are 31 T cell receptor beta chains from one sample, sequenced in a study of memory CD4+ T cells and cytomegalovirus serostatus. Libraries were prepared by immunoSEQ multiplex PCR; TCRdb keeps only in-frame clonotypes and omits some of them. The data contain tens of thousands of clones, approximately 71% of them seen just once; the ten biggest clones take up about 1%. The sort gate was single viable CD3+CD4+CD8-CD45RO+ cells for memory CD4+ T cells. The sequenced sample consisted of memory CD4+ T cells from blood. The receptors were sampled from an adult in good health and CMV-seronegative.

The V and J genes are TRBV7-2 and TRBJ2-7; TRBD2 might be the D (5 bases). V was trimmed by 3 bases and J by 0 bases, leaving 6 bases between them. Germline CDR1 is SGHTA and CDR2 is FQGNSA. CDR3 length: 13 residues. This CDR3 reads CASSFGGSYEQYF. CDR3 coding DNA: TGTGCCAGCAGCTTCGGAGGCTCCTACGAGCAGTACTTC. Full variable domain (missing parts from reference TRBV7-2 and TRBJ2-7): GAGVSQSPSNKVTEKGKDVELRCDPISGHTALYWYRQSLGQGLEFLIYFQGNSAPDKSGLPSDRFSAERTGGSVSTLTIQRTQQEDSAVYLCASSFGGSYEQYFGPGTRLTVT.

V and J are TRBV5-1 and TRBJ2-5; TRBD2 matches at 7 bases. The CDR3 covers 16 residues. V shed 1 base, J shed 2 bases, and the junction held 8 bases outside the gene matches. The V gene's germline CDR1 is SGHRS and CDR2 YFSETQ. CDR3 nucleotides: TGCGCCAGCAGCTTGTTCTCTAGCGGATTACAAGAGACCCAGTACTTC. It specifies CASSLFSSGLQETQYF.

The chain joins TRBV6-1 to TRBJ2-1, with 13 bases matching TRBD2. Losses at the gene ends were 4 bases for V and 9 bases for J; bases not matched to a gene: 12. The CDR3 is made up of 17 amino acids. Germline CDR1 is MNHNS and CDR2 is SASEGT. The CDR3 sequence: CASSAPGLAGYPGEQFF. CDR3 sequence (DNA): TGTGCCAGCAGTGCCCCGGGACTAGCGGGATACCCGGGTGAGCAGTTCTTC.

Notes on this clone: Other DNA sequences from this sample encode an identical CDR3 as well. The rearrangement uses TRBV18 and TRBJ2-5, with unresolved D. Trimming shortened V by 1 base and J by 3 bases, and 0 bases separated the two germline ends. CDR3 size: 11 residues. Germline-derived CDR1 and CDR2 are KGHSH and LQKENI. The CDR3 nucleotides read TGTGCCAGCTCACCACAAGAGACCCAGTACTTC. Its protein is CASSPQETQYF. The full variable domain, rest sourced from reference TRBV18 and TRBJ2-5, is NAGVMQNPRHLVRRRGQEARLRCSPMKGHSHVYWYRQLPEEGLKFMVYLQKENIIDESGMPKERFSAEFPKEGPSILRIQQVVRGDSAAYFCASSPQETQYFGPGTRLLVL.

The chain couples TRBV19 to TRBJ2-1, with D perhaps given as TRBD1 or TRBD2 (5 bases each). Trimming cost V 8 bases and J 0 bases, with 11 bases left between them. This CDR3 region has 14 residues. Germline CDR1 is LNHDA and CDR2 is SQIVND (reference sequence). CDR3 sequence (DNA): TGTGCCAGTGAGCCAGGGAGCTCCTACAATGAGCAGTTCTTC. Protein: CASEPGSSYNEQFF.

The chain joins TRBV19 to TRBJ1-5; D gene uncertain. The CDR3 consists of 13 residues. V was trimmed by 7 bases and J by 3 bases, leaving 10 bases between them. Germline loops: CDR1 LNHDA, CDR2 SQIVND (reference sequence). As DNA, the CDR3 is TGTGCCAGTATGAGGAGAATCAATCAGCCCCAGCATTTT. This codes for CASMRRINQPQHF. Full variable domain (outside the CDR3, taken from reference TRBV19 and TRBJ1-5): DGGITQSPKYLFRKEGQNVTLSCEQNLNHDAMYWYRQDPGQGLRLIYYSQIVNDFQKGDIAEGYSVSREKKESFPLTVTSAQKNPTAFYLCASMRRINQPQHFGDGTRLSIL.

CDR3 nucleotide sequence: TGTGCCAGCAGCTTATCTCATATCCAAGAGACCCAGTACTTC. It specifies CASSLSHIQETQYF. The chain recombines TRBV5-4 with TRBJ2-5; D remains unclear. This CDR3 spans 14 amino acids. Germline V CDR1 and CDR2: SGHNT, YYREEE (reference sequence). V was pared by 2 bases and J by 1 base, with 9 bases between.

The CDR3 bases are TGCGCCAGCAGCTTGGGGGGGAATAGCAATCAGCCCCAGCATTTT. Amino acid sequence: CASSLGGNSNQPQHF. V usage is TRBV5-1 and J usage is TRBJ1-5; weak D call: TRBD1 (5 bases). V lost 0 bases to trimming and J lost 0 bases, with 7 bases between them. The germline V gene has CDR1 SGHRS and CDR2 YFSETQ. The CDR3 has 15 residues.

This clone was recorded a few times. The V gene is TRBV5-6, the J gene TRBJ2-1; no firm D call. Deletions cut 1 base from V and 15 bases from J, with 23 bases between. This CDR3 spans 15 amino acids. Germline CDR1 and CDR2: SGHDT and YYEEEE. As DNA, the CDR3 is TGTGCCAGCAGCTTGATTTTTGACATTCCTAACTCGGGGTTCTTC. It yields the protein CASSLIFDIPNSGFF.

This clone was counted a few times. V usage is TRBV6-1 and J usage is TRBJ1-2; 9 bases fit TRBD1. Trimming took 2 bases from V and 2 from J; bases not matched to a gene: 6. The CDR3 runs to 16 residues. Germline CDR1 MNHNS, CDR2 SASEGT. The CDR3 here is CASSEKTGGNNYGYTF. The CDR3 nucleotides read TGTGCCAGCAGTGAAAAAACAGGGGGCAACAACTATGGCTACACCTTC.

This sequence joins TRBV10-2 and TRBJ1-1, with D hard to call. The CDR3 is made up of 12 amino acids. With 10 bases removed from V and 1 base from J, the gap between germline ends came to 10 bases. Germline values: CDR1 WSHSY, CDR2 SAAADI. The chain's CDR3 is CATSRGNTEAFF. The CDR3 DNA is TGCGCCACTTCGCGGGGGAACACTGAAGCTTTCTTT.

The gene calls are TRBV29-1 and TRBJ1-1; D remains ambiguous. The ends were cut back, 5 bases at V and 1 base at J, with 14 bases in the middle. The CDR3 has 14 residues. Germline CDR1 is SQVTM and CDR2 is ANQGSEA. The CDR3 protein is CSVHQAGANTEAFF. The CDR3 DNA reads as TGCAGCGTTCATCAGGCGGGTGCGAACACTGAAGCTTTCTTT.

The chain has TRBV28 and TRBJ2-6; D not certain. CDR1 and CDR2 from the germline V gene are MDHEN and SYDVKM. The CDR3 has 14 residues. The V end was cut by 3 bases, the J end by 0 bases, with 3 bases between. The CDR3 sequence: CASSFSSGANVLTF. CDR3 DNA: TGTGCCAGCAGTTTCTCCTCTGGGGCCAACGTCCTGACTTTC.

CDR3 coding DNA: TGCGCCAGCAGTTCCGACCCAGCGGGGAGCACAGATACGCAGTATTTT. Translation: CASSSDPAGSTDTQYF. This chain connects TRBV5-1 to TRBJ2-3, with 7 nucleotides matching TRBD2. Germline CDR1 SGHRS, CDR2 YFSETQ. This CDR3 contains 16 residues. The V and J ends lost 5 bases and 0 bases, in that order; junction bases with no gene match: 9.

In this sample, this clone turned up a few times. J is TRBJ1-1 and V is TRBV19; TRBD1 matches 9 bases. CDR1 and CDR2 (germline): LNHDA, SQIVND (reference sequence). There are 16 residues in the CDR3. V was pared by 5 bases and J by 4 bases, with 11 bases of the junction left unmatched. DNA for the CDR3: TGTGCCAGTAGTCCCCGGGACAGGGTACGGGGCACTGAAGCTTTCTTT. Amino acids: CASSPRDRVRGTEAFF.

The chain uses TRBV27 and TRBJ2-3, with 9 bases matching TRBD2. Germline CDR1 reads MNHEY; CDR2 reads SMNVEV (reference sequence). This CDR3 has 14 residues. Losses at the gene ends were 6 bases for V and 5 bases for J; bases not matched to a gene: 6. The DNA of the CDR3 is TGTGCCAGCAGCCTAGCGGGAACAATAGATACGCAGTATTTT. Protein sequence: CASSLAGTIDTQYF.

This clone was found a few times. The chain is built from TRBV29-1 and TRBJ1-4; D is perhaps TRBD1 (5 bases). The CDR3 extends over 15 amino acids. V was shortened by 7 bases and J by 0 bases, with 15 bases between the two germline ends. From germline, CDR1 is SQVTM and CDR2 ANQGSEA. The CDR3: CSAGQVGTTNEKLFF. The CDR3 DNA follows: TGCAGCGCAGGACAAGTGGGGACAACTAATGAAAAACTGTTTTTT.

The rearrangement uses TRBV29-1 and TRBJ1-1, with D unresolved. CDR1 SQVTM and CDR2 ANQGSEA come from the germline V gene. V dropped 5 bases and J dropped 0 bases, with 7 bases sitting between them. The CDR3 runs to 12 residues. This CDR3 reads CSVRAMNTEAFF. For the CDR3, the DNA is TGCAGCGTTCGGGCCATGAACACTGAAGCTTTCTTT. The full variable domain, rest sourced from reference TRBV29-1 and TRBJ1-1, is SAVISQKPSRDICQRGTSLTIQCQVDSQVTMMFWYRQQPGQSLTLIATANQGSEATYESGFVIDKFPISRPNLTFSTLTVSNMSPEDSSIYLCSVRAMNTEAFFGQGTRLTVV.

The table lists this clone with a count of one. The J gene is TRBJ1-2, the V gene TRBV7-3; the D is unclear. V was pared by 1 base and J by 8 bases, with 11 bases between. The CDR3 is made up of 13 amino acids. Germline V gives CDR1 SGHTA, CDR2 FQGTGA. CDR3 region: CASSLRPEGGYTF. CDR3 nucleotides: TGTGCCAGCAGCTTAAGGCCGGAAGGGGGCTACACCTTC.

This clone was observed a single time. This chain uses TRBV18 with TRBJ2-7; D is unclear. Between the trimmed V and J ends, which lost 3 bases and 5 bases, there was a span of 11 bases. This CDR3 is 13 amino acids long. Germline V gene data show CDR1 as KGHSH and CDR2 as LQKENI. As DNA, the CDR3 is TGTGCCAGCTCACCTACGGCAACGAACGAGCAGTACTTC. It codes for CASSPTATNEQYF.

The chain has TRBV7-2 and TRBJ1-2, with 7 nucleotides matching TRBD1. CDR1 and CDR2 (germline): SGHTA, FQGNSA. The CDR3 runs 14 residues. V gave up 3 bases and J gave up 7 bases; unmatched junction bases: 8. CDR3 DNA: TGTGCCAGCAGCTTCGCAGGGGGAGTCCCTGGCTACACCTTC. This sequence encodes CASSFAGGVPGYTF.

In DNA, the CDR3 is TGTGCCAGCAGCCTTAGGACAGGGACTTCCCGAACTAACTATGGCTACACCTTC. Protein product: CASSLRTGTSRTNYGYTF. The chain uses TRBV7-8 and TRBJ1-2; 8 bases fit TRBD1. Looked up from germline, CDR1 is SGHVS and CDR2 is FQNEAQ. With V trimmed by 5 bases and J by 0 bases, 14 bases remained unmatched. The CDR3 runs to 18 residues.

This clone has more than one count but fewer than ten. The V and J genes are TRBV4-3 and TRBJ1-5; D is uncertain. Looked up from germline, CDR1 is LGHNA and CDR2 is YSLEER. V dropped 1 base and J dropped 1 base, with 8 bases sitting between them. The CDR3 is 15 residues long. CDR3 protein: CASSQALGSNQPQHF. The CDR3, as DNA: TGCGCCAGCAGCCAAGCCCTGGGCAGCAATCAGCCCCAGCATTTT.

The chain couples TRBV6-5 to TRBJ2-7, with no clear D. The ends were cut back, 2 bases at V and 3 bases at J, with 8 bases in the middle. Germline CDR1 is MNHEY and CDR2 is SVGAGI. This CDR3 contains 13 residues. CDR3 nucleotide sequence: TGTGCCAGCAGTTACGATGGAAACTACGAGCAGTACTTC. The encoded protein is CASSYDGNYEQYF.

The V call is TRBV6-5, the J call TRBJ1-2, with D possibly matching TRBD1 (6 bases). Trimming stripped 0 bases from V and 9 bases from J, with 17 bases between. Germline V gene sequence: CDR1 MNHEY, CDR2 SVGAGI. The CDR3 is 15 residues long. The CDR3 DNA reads TGTGCCAGCAGTTACTCTTCGGGGACACCTCGGAGCTACACCTTC. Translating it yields CASSYSSGTPRSYTF.

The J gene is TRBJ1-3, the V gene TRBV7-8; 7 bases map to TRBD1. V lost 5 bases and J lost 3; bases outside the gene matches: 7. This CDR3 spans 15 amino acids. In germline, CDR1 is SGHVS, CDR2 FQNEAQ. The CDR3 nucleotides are TGTGCCAGCAGCAAAGACAGGGCTGATGGAAACACCATATATTTT. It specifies CASSKDRADGNTIYF.

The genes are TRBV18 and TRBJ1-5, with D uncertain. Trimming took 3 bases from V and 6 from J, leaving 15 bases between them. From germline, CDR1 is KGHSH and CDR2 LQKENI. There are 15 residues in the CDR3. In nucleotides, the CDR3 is TGTGCCAGCTCACCTGCCAGTTTGTCAGGTCAGCCCCAGCATTTT. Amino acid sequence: CASSPASLSGQPQHF.

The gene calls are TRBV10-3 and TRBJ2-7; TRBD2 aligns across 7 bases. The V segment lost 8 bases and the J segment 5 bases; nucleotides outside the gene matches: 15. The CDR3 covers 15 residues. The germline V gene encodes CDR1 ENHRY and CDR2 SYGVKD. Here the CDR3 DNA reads TGTGCCATCGCCCCAATCGGGGGGAGCCAAGACGAGCAGTACTTC. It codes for CAIAPIGGSQDEQYF.

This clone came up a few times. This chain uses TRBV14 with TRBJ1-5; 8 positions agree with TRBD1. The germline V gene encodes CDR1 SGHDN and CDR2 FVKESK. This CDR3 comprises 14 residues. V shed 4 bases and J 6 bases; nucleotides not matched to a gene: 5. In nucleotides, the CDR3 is TGTGCCAGCAGCCCGACAGGGGCGACTCAGCCCCAGCATTTT. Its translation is CASSPTGATQPQHF.

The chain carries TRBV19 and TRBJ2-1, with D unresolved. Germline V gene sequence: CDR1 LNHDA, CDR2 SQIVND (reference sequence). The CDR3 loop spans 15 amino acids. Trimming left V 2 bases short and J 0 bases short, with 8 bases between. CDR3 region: CASSISTSSYNEQFF. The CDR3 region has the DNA TGTGCCAGTAGTATATCGACCAGCTCCTACAATGAGCAGTTCTTC.

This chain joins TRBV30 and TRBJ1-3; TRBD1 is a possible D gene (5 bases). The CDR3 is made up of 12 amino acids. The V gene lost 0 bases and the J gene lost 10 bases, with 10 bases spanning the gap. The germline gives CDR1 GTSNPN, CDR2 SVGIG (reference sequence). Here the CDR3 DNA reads TGTGCCTGGAGTGTACGGGAGGGGACCATATATTTT. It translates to CAWSVREGTIYF.